This T cell receptor (beta chain) was recorded in a study of CD8 T cells in ankylosing spondylitis. This CDR3 has 11 residues. The germline V gene has CDR1 MNHEY and CDR2 SVGAGI. Trimming pared 2 bases from V and 6 bases from J, leaving 4 bases between. General study points: Earlier studies detected some motif variants in reactive arthritis synovial fluid and blood. A motif of roughly 8 highly homologous TCR beta variants was seen as apparently characteristic of ankylosing spondylitis blood. In ankylosing spondylitis patients, matched synovial fluid reportedly showed significant enrichment of disease-linked clones.

This clonotype was recorded many times. Its cognate antigen is unknown. Quantitative 5'-RACE with molecular barcodes produced the TCR beta libraries. A single record per CDR3 protein comes from TCRdb applying MiXCR to the 5' RACE reads. The sample shows around 180,000 distinct CDR3 sequences, about an eighth of them seen only once. The clonotype comes from a female donor with ankylosing spondylitis or in good health (not recorded which). This sequence joins TRBV6-5 and TRBJ1-1; D remains unclear. The material sequenced was blood, either unsorted or a sorted T cell fraction (not recorded which). The CDR3 reads CASSYGAEAFF. In DNA form, the CDR3 reads TGTGCCAGCAGTTACGGGGCTGAAGCTTTCTTT.